This section outlines one TCR beta chain sequence together with its context. This clonotype has only a few counts. The specificity of this receptor is unknown. No base-level quality is on record; no much larger clone is a single base apart. V and J lose 3 bases and 6 bases, and a span of 14 bases separates them. The germline V gene (reference sequence) yields GTSNPN for CDR1 and SVGIG for CDR2. The CDR3, cysteine through phenylalanine, is 13 amino acids long. Only the CDR3 portion is preserved as DNA: 39 bases, with reading frame beginning at the first base. Library creation used PCR. At the Johns Hopkins FTIC core, DNA from the cultured CD4+ T cells underwent TCR sequencing with the Oncomine TCR Beta short-read assay. The QIAamp micro DNA kit was used to extract genomic DNA from the cultured CD4+ T cells. The Oncomine TCR Beta libraries from cultured CD4+ T cells were pooled using unique dual indexes and then sequenced on an Illumina iSeq 100. Processing in the source paper ran as follows. Non-productive sequences were removed, and CDR3s that did not start with C, did not end with F or W, or were shorter than 7 amino acids were discarded. The MANAFEST web application identified antigen-specific clonotypes by comparing peptide-stimulated wells against reference wells and other culture wells. For a clone to be called positive, the clone needed an FDR below 0.05, an odds ratio above 5, and a productive frequency above 0.1% in at least two of three replicate wells. Clonotypes that were significantly expanded in both SARS-CoV-2 spike wells and at least one common cold coronavirus spike condition were defined as cross-reactive. CDR3 homology was assessed with Levenshtein distances (stringdist) and unrooted phylogenetic trees (ape) in R version 3.6.1. TCRdb redid the processing of the public reads, applying fastp at Q25 and MiXCR, and retained in-frame beta chains. For every CDR3 protein sequence, its rows merge into one entry that carries the most common genes and DNA. The V and J calls here are based on TCRdb, not the publication. The sample has some 15,000 distinct CDR3 sequences on record, approximately 24% of them singletons. 18% of the sample rests with the top ten.

The treatment or condition label on this specimen signifies: approximately 10-day PBMC culture with coronavirus spike peptide pools or control peptides (ViraFEST assay). The ViraFEST assay, used in the study, expanded antigen-specific T cells with peptide pools and then identified the expanded clonotypes through TCR sequencing. The convalescent patients' positive SARS-CoV-2 PCR tests fell between March and December 2020, which was before the Alpha, Beta and Delta variants emerged in the United States. Each well held 2.2 million or so PBMCs cultured in IMDM containing approximately 5% human AB serum and around 9.2 IU/ml IL-2, with roughly 10 ug/ml peptide pools added. On days 3 and 7, half of the culture medium was replaced with fresh IL-2-containing medium. After approximately eleven days of culture, CD4+ T cells were isolated by negative selection using the EasySep CD4+ T cell isolation kit. Ficoll-Paque Plus gradient centrifugation was used to isolate PBMCs from whole blood, and the isolated PBMCs were then either used fresh or cryopreserved at -140C. Triplicate wells were generally used for each culture condition.

The sample belongs to a study of vaccination and CD4 T cells after COVID-19 (dated by TCRdb to the early 2020s). For the wider study: SARS-CoV-2 positivity had been established in the convalescent patients by nasal swab PCR, and mild disease was recorded in several of these patients and severe disease in one. In the convalescent cohort there were six males and four females, among whom were two Hispanic individuals, seven Caucasians, two Asians and one multiracial person. Two doses of either the Pfizer-BioNTech BNT162b2 vaccine (n=8) or the Moderna mRNA-1273 vaccine (n=2) were administered to participants. Post-COVID blood samples were collected from convalescent patients a median of roughly 100 days after diagnosis, with a range of roughly 35 to 180 days. Post-vaccine blood samples were obtained a median of around 67 days after the second vaccine dose, with a range of roughly 13 to 250 days. The cultures were stimulated with overlapping spike peptide pools from SARS-CoV-2 and from the common cold coronaviruses HCoV-NL63, HCoV-OC43 and HCoV-229E. Control cultures received a CEFX viral epitope pool as the positive control, an HIV-1 Nef peptide pool as the negative control, or no peptide. In under twelve COVID-19 convalescent patients and a handful of infection-naive healthy vaccine recipients, researchers compared the spike-specific CD4+ TCR repertoire from before mRNA vaccination with the repertoire from after. Paper-wide results and their limitations: The number of convalescent patients in the study was relatively small, and the study did not examine early timepoints following natural infection. Among the post-vaccine SARS-CoV-2-reactive clones in convalescent patients, a median around 86% showed up only after vaccination, which suggests vaccine-specific priming. An increase in the median number of SARS-CoV-2-reactive clonotypes from some 20 after infection to a few dozen after vaccination was observed, but the change was not found to be significant. Of the vaccine-specific clones in convalescent patients, 304 of 307, or nearly all, reacted only to SARS-CoV-2 spike and did not cross-react with common cold coronaviruses.

The chain uses TRBV30 and TRBJ1-1, with the identity of the D gene unclear. The clonotype was recovered from a human donor who had recovered from COVID-19. Here the sequenced sample was CD4+ T cells from blood, cultured in vitro, taken after SARS-CoV-2 vaccination. The DNA sequence is as follows: TGTGCCTGGAGGGGTAGGGTAAAGGCTGAAGCTTTCTTT. Its protein reads: CAWRGRVKAEAFF.